In this sample, the clone carrying this T cell receptor (beta chain) turned up once. The data are from a study of T cell changes during pregnancy in multiple sclerosis. CDR1 and CDR2 (germline): MDHEN, SYDVKM. V lost 2 bases and J lost 6, with 10 bases in between. This CDR3 region has 13 residues. Assay used: immunoSEQ multiplex PCR; TCRdb lists only in-frame clones, some missing. The repertoire holds tens of thousands of clones, 94% seen once, with more than 0.12% in the top ten. The sequence derives from a female donor with multiple sclerosis, enrolled in a pregnancy study. The rearrangement joins TRBV28 to TRBJ1-1, with D possibly TRBD1 on 5 matching bases. The material sequenced was CD4+ T cells from peripheral blood mononuclear cells, taken after pregnancy. As DNA, the CDR3 is TGTGCCAGCAGTTTAAGCCGACAGTCTGAAGCTTTCTTT. It encodes CASSLSRQSEAFF.